These 24 T cell receptor beta chains were all obtained from the same sample, sequenced in a study of blood T cell repertoires in COVID-19. The table came from immunoSEQ multiplex PCR; TCRdb's copy has only in-frame clones and leaves some out. In the table there are around 200,000 clones, approximately 80% of which are singletons. The sequencing sample was made of peripheral blood. The receptors shown here come from a man aged 45-60 years who had recovered from COVID-19.

The chain links TRBV24-1 to TRBJ2-2; TRBD1 matches at 8 bases. Looked up from germline, CDR1 is KGHDR and CDR2 is SFDVKD. V was clipped by 9 bases and J by 3 bases; unmatched bases: 14. CDR3 length: 17 residues. CDR3 coding DNA: TGTGCCACCTCTCCCCCTCCCAGGGGGCGCGACACCGGGGAGCTGTTTTTT. This encodes CATSPPPRGRDTGELFF.

V is TRBV27 and J is TRBJ2-3; 10 bases match TRBD2. V gave up 4 bases and J gave up 0 bases; unmatched junction bases: 7. CDR3 length equals 17 residues. CDR1 and CDR2 from the germline V gene are MNHEY and SMNVEV (reference sequence). CDR3 coding DNA: TGTGCCAGCAGTTCTCTAGCGGGAGTCGTAAGCACAGATACGCAGTATTTT. Amino acids: CASSSLAGVVSTDTQYF.

V and J are TRBV19 and TRBJ2-5, with D hard to call. Germline V gene sequence: CDR1 LNHDA, CDR2 SQIVND (reference sequence). V lost 4 bases and J 1 base, leaving 7 bases between the germline ends. CDR3 length: 13 amino acids. This chain's CDR3 is CASSNSPQETQYF. Written as DNA, the CDR3 is TGTGCCAGTAGTAACAGTCCCCAAGAGACCCAGTACTTC.

A single count supports this clone. V is TRBV12-3 or TRBV12-4 and J is TRBJ1-1; D is possibly TRBD1 (6 bases). V was pared by 3 bases and J by 5 bases, with 10 bases between. The CDR3 loop spans 13 amino acids. The CDR3 nucleotides read TGTGCCAGCAGTTTCGGCAGGGGAACTGAAGCTTTCTTT. This translates into CASSFGRGTEAFF.

The chain is built from TRBV7-2 and TRBJ2-7; 8 bases map to TRBD2. V gave up 2 bases and J gave up 2 bases; unmatched junction bases: 5. Per germline, CDR1 SGHTA and CDR2 FQGNSA. The length of the CDR3 is 15 residues. CDR3 bases: TGTGCCAGCAGCTTAACTAGCGGAGGTGCCTACGAGCAGTACTTC. Amino acids: CASSLTSGGAYEQYF.

The chain couples TRBV2 to TRBJ2-5; 10 bases agree with TRBD2. The V gene end was trimmed by 6 bases and the J gene end by 3 bases; junction bases not matched to a gene: 7. CDR3 length: 15 residues. Germline V lookup: CDR1 SNHLY, CDR2 FYNNEI. The CDR3, as DNA: TGTGCCAGCAGATATAGGACTAGCGGAAAAGAGACCCAGTACTTC. This translates into CASRYRTSGKETQYF.

This chain uses TRBV28 with TRBJ2-7, with D possibly being TRBD1 (5 bases). The V end lost 4 bases, the J end lost 7 bases, and 17 bases lay between the germline ends. The germline V gene has CDR1 MDHEN and CDR2 SYDVKM. There are 14 residues in the CDR3. The chain's CDR3 is CASSYGHHAREQYF. DNA for the CDR3: TGTGCCAGCAGTTATGGACATCACGCGAGGGAGCAGTACTTC.

The chain combines TRBV15 with TRBJ1-5; no definite D call. The ends were cut back, 4 bases at V and 1 base at J, with 5 bases in the middle. This CDR3 has 13 amino acids. CDR1 and CDR2 (germline): LNHNV, YYDKDF (reference sequence). The CDR3 loop reads CATSTRSNQPQHF. The CDR3 DNA sequence: TGTGCCACCAGCACCAGGAGCAATCAGCCCCAGCATTTT.

The rearrangement uses TRBV11-1 and TRBJ2-3, with no clear D. V was pared by 6 bases and J by 1 base, with 17 bases between. Germline CDR1 SGHAT, CDR2 FQDESV (reference sequence). This CDR3 has 16 amino acids. The CDR3 bases are TGTGCCAGCAGGCGAGGCGGCAGATTACGCACAGATACGCAGTATTTT. Its protein is CASRRGGRLRTDTQYF.

V is TRBV7-3 and J is TRBJ2-1, with 11 positions matching TRBD2. The CDR3 sequence is 20 residues long. V was pared by 2 bases and J by 4 bases, with 16 bases of the junction left unmatched. Looked up from germline, CDR1 is SGHTA and CDR2 is FQGTGA. Here the CDR3 DNA reads TGTGCCAGCAGCTTATATTCTACCGGGGTAGCGGGAGGGCAGTACAATGAGCAGTTCTTC. It yields the protein CASSLYSTGVAGGQYNEQFF.

This clone was seen only once. This chain uses TRBV25-1 with TRBJ2-5, with a tentative D call TRBD2 (6 bases). Per the germline V gene, CDR1 is MGHDK and CDR2 is SYGVNS. Trimming removed 0 bases from V and 4 bases from J, with 12 bases in between. The CDR3 contains 15 residues. CDR3 bases: TGTGCCAGCAGTGAATATGGGAGGTTGGGAGAGACCCAGTACTTC. Translation: CASSEYGRLGETQYF.

The genes are TRBV7-8 and TRBJ2-4, with D maybe TRBD1 (6 bases). The V gene's germline CDR1 is SGHVS and CDR2 FQNEAQ. The V end was cut by 1 base, the J end by 0 bases, with 16 bases between. The CDR3 runs 18 residues. CDR3 bases: TGTGCCAGCAGCTTAGTTTACGGACAGAAGACAGCCAAAAACATTCAGTACTTC. Amino acids: CASSLVYGQKTAKNIQYF.

V and J are TRBV19 and TRBJ2-7, with 9 bases that match TRBD1. In germline, CDR1 is LNHDA, CDR2 SQIVND (reference sequence). V was clipped by 5 bases and J by 3 bases; unmatched bases: 11. This CDR3 is 16 amino acids long. The CDR3 reads CASSPSSGTGFYEQYF. In DNA, the CDR3 is TGTGCCAGTAGTCCGTCTTCCGGGACAGGGTTCTACGAGCAGTACTTC. Using reference TRBV19 and TRBJ2-7 for the parts outside the CDR3, the full variable domain is DGGITQSPKYLFRKEGQNVTLSCEQNLNHDAMYWYRQDPGQGLRLIYYSQIVNDFQKGDIAEGYSVSREKKESFPLTVTSAQKNPTAFYLCASSPSSGTGFYEQYFGPGTRLTVT.

This chain connects TRBV7-9 to TRBJ2-1; 7 bases align to TRBD2. Per germline, CDR1 SEHNR and CDR2 FQNEAQ (reference sequence). V dropped 7 bases and J dropped 9; count of bases not matched to a gene: 15. CDR3 size: 15 residues. The CDR3 region has the DNA TGTGCCAGCACCCTATCGGGAGCGGGGTATGGTGAGCAGTTCTTC. Residues: CASTLSGAGYGEQFF.

The chain has TRBV12-3 or TRBV12-4 and TRBJ2-1; 8 positions agree with TRBD1. This CDR3 is built from 13 residues. V was pared by 6 bases and J by 6 bases, with 4 bases of the junction left unmatched. The CDR3 DNA reads TGTGCCAGCAGACAGGGGGTGGTCAATGAGCAGTTCTTC. It encodes CASRQGVVNEQFF.

This clone occurred a few times. The chain employs TRBV25-1 and TRBJ2-2; D is possibly TRBD1 (5 bases). The CDR3 runs to 13 residues. CDR1 and CDR2 (germline): MGHDK, SYGVNS. The CDR3 loop reads CASGPRGTGELFF. The CDR3 DNA reads as TGTGCGTCAGGGCCCCGAGGCACCGGGGAGCTGTTTTTT.

The CDR3, as DNA: TGTGCCAGCAGTGAAGCGCGGGGACAGGTTAGCACCGGGGAGCTGTTTTTT. This sequence encodes CASSEARGQVSTGELFF. The chain joins TRBV2 to TRBJ2-2; 8 bases agree with TRBD1. Germline V gives CDR1 SNHLY, CDR2 FYNNEI. V was clipped by 0 bases and J by 4 bases; unmatched bases: 7. This CDR3 contains 17 residues.

This chain connects TRBV6-5 to TRBJ1-2; D is unclear. Germline loops: CDR1 MNHEY, CDR2 SVGAGI. V was pared by 6 bases and J by 1 base, with 6 bases between. The CDR3 has 12 residues. Written as DNA, the CDR3 is TGTGCCAGCAGACAGATTAACTATGGCTACACCTTC. Translation gives CASRQINYGYTF.

This chain uses TRBV3-1 (or the pseudogene TRBV3-2) with TRBJ1-1; 10 nucleotides agree with TRBD1. The CDR3 spans 14 residues. Losses at the gene ends were 8 bases for V and 4 bases for J; bases not matched to a gene: 7. Germline V gene sequence: CDR1 LGHDT, CDR2 YNNKEL (reference sequence). CDR3 sequence reads: CASGDRGGITEAFF. The CDR3 region has the DNA TGTGCCAGCGGGGACAGGGGAGGTATCACTGAAGCTTTCTTT.

The chain has TRBV4-1 and TRBJ2-3, with 14 bases fitting TRBD2. CDR3 size: 18 residues. V was clipped by 1 base and J by 5 bases; unmatched bases: 8. Looked up from germline, CDR1 is MGHRA and CDR2 is YSYEKL. CDR3 in amino acids: CASSQVTGLAGGLDTQYF. CDR3 bases: TGCGCCAGCAGCCAAGTAACTGGACTAGCGGGAGGATTAGATACGCAGTATTTT.

With regard to this clone: A read error may account for a junction end that differs from germline. The chain couples TRBV6-2 or TRBV6-3 to TRBJ2-1, with D uncertain. Germline V CDR1 and CDR2: MNHEY, SVGEGT. This CDR3 comprises 13 residues. The CDR3, as DNA: TGTGCCAGCAGTTACGCTGATAGCAGCCTTGTGGTCTTC. This gives the protein CASSYADSSLVVF.

The chain combines TRBV7-3 with TRBJ2-7, with D perhaps matching TRBD1 (5 bases). Germline loops: CDR1 SGHTA, CDR2 FQGTGA. V lost 2 bases to trimming and J lost 0 bases, with 11 bases between them. The CDR3 sequence is 15 residues long. DNA for the CDR3: TGTGCCAGCAGCTTATTCCCAGGGAACTCCTACGAGCAGTACTTC. This codes for CASSLFPGNSYEQYF.

The V call is TRBV27, the J call TRBJ2-7, with 7 bases identical to TRBD1. This CDR3 spans 14 amino acids. With 2 bases clipped from V and 5 bases from J, the junction kept 6 bases outside the gene matches. The germline CDR1 and CDR2 sequences are MNHEY and SMNVEV (reference sequence). CDR3 sequence reads: CASSLHDRVHEQYF. DNA of the CDR3: TGTGCCAGCAGTTTACACGACAGGGTCCACGAGCAGTACTTC.

The chain combines TRBV7-2 with TRBJ1-1; D ambiguous. V was clipped by 3 bases and J by 0 bases, with 8 bases between them. The CDR3 runs to 14 residues. Germline V gene sequence: CDR1 SGHTA, CDR2 FQGNSA. CDR3 residues: CASSFGEMNTEAFF. The CDR3 DNA reads TGTGCCAGCAGCTTTGGGGAGATGAACACTGAAGCTTTCTTT.